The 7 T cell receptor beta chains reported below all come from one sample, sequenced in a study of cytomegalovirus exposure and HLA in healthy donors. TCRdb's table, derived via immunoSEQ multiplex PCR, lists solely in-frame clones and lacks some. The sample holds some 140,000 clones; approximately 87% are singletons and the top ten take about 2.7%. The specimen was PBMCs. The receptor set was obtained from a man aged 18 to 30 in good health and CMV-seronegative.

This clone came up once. CDR3 DNA: TGTGCCAGCAGTGAACAGGGGTCGGATCAGCCCCAGCATTTT. Its translation: CASSEQGSDQPQHF. V gene TRBV2 combines with J gene TRBJ1-5; TRBD1 might be the D (6 bases). V was trimmed by 2 bases and J by 5 bases, leaving 10 bases between them. Per germline, CDR1 SNHLY and CDR2 FYNNEI. The CDR3 has 14 amino acids.

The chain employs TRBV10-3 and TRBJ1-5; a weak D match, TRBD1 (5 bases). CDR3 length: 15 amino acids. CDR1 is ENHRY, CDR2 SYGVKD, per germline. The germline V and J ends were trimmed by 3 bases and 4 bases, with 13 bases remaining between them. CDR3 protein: CAISDDQGGNQPQHF. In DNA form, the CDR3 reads TGTGCCATCAGTGACGACCAGGGAGGGAATCAGCCCCAGCATTTT.

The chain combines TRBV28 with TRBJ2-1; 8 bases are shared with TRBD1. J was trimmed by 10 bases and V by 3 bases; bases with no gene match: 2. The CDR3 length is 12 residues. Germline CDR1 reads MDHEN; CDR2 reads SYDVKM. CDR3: CASSFSGGEQFF. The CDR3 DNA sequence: TGTGCCAGCAGTTTTTCAGGGGGCGAGCAGTTCTTC. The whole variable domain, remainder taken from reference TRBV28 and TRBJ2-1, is DVKVTQSSRYLVKRTGEKVFLECVQDMDHENMFWYRQDPGLGLRLIYFSYDVKMKEKGDIPEGYSVSREKKERFSLILESASTNQTSMYLCASSFSGGEQFFGPGTRLTVL.

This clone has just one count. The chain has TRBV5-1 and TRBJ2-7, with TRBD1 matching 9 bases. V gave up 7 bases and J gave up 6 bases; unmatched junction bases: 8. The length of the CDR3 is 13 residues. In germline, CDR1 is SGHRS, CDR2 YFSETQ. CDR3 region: CASGDTGGLEQYF. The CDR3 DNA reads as TGCGCCAGCGGGGACACAGGGGGCCTCGAGCAGTACTTC.

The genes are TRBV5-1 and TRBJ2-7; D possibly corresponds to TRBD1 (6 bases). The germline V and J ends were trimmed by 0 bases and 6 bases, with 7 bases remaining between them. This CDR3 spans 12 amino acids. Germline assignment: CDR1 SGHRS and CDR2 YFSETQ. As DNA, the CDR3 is TGCGCCAGCAGCTTGGACAGGGTCGAGCAGTACTTC. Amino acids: CASSLDRVEQYF. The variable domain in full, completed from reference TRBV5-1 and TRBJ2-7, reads KAGVTQTPRYLIKTRGQQVTLSCSPISGHRSVSWYQQTPGQGLQFLFEYFSETQRNKGNFPGRFSGRQFSNSRSEMNVSTLELGDSALYLCASSLDRVEQYFGPGTRLTVT.

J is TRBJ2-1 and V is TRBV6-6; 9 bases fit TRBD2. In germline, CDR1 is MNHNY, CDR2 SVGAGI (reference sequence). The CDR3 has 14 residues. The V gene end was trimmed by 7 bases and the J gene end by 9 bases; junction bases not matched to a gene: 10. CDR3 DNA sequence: TGTGCCAGCACCCCCCTAGCGGGGTCTCGTGAGCAGTTCTTC. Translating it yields CASTPLAGSREQFF.

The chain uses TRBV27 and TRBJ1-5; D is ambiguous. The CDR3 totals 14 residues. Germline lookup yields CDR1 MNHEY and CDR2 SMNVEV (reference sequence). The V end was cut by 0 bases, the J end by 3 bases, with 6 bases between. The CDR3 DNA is TGTGCCAGCAGTTTATCTGAGGACAATCAGCCCCAGCATTTT. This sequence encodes CASSLSEDNQPQHF.